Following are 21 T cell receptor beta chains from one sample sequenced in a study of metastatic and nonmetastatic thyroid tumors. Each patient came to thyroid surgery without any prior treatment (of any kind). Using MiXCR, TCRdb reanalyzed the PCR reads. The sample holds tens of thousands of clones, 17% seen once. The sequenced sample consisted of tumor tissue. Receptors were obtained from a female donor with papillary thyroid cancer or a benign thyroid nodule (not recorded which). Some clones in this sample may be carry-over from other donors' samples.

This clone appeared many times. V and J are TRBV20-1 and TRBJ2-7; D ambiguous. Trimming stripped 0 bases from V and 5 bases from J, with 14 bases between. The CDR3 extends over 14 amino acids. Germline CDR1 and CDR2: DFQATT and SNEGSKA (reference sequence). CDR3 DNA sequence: TGCAGTGCTAGAGAGAGAGGTCCCTTCGACGAGCAGTACTTC. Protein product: CSARERGPFDEQYF.

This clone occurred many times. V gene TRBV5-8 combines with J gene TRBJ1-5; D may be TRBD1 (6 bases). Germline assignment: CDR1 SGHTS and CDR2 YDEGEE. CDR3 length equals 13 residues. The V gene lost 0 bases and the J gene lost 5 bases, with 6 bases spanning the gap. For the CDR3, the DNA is TGTGCCAGCAGCTTGGACAGGGATCAGCCCCAGCATTTT. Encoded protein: CASSLDRDQPQHF.

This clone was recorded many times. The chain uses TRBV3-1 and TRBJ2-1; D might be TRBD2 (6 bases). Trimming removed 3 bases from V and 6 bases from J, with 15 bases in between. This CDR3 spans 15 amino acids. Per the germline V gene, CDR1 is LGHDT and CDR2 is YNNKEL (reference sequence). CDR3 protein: CASSQPGLPFNEQFF. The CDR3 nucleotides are TGTGCCAGCAGCCAGCCGGGACTTCCATTCAATGAGCAGTTCTTC.

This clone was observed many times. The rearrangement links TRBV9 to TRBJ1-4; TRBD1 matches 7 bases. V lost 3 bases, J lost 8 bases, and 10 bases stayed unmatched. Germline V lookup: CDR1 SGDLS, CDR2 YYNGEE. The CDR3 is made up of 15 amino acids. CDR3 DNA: TGTGCCAGCAGCGCCCAGGGACAGTATAGAGAAAAACTGTTTTTT. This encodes CASSAQGQYREKLFF. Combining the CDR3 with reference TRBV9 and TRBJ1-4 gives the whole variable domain DSGVTQTPKHLITATGQRVTLRCSPRSGDLSVYWYQQSLDQGLQFLIQYYNGEERAKGNILERFSAQQFPDLHSELNLSSLELGDSALYFCASSAQGQYREKLFFGSGTQLSVL.

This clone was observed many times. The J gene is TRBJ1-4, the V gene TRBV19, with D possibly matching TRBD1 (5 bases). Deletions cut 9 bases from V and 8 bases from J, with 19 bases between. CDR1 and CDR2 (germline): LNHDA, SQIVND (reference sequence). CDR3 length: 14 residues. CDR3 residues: CASRIGRRDEKLFF. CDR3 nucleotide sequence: TGTGCCAGCAGAATAGGGCGCCGGGACGAAAAACTGTTTTTT.

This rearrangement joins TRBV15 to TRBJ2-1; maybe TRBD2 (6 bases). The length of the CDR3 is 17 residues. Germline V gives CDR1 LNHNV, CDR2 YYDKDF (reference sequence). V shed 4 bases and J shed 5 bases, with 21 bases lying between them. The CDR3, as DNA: TGTGCCACCAGCATCGCGAAGCTAGCGCGAGCCAACAATGAGCAGTTCTTC. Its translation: CATSIAKLARANNEQFF.

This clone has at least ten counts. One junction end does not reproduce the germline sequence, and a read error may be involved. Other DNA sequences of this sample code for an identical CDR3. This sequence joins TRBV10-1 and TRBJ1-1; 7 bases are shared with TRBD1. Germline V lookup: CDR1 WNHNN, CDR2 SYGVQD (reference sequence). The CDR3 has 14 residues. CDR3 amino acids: CASSESSGQPEAFF. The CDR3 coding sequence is TGCGCTAGCAGTGAGTCCTCGGGACAGCCCGAAGCTTTCTTT.

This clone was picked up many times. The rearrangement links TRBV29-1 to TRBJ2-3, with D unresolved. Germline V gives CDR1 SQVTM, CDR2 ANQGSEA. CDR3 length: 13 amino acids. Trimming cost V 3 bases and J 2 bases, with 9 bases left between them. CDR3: CSVDRQLTDTQYF. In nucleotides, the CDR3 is TGCAGCGTTGATCGGCAGCTCACAGATACGCAGTATTTT.

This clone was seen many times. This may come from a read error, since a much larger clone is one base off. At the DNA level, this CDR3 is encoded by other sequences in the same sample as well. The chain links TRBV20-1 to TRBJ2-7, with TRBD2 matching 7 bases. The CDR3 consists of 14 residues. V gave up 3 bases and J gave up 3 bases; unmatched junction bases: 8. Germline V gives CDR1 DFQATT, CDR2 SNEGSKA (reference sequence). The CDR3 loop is CSARAAGGSYEQYF. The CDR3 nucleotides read TGCAGTGCTAGGGCCGCGGGCGGGAGCTACGAGCAGTACTTC.

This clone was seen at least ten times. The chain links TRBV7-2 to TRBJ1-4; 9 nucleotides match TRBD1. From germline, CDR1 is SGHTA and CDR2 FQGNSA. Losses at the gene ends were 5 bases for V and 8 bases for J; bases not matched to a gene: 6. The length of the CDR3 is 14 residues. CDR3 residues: CASSRGQGMEKLFF. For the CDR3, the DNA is TGTGCCAGCAGCCGCGGACAGGGGATGGAAAAACTGTTTTTT.

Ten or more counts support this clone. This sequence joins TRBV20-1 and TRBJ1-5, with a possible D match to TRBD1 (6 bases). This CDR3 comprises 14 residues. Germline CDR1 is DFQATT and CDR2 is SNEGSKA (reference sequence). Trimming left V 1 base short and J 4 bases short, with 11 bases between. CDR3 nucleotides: TGCAGTGCTAGAGCCCCGGGGGCTAATCAGCCCCAGCATTTT. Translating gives CSARAPGANQPQHF.

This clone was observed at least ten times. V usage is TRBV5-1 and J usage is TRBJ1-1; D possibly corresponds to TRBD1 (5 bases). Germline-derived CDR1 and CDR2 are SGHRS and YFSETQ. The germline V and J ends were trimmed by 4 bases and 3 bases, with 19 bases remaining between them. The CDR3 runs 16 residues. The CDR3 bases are TGCGCCAGCAGCCTCCGGGACGGTGGGAGGGACACTGAAGCTTTCTTT. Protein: CASSLRDGGRDTEAFF.

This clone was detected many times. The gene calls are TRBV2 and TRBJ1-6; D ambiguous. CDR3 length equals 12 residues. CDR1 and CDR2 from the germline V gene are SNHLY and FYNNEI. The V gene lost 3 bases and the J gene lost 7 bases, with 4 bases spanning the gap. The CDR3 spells CASSDRNSPLHF. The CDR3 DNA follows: TGTGCCAGCAGTGACAGAAATTCACCCCTCCACTTT.

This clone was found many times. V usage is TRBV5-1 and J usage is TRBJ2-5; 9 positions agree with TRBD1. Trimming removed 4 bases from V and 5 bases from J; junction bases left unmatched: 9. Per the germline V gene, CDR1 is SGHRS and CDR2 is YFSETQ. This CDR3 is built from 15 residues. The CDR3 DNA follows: TGCGCCAGCAGCAGATCACCAGGGACAGGGGAGACCCAGTACTTC. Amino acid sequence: CASSRSPGTGETQYF.

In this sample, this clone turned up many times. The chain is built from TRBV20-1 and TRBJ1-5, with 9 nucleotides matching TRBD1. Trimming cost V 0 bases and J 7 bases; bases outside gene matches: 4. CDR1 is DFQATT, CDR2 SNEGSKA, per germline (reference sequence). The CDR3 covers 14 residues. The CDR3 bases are TGCAGTGCTAGAGAAAACAGGGGGCGGCAGCCCCAGCATTTT. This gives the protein CSARENRGRQPQHF.

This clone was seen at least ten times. Here the CDR3 reads CASTGTDGAGELFF. DNA of the CDR3: TGTGCCAGCACAGGGACGGATGGCGCCGGGGAGCTGTTTTTT. The V gene is TRBV6-1, the J gene TRBJ2-2, with D perhaps being TRBD1 or TRBD2 (5 bases each). The length of the CDR3 is 14 residues. Deletions cut 7 bases from V and 6 bases from J, with 15 bases between. In germline, CDR1 is MNHNS, CDR2 SASEGT.

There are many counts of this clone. The CDR3 DNA sequence: TGTGCCAGCAGTTCGAAAACCGGTGGTAACTATGAGCAGTTCTTC. Translated: CASSSKTGGNYEQFF. This chain links TRBV12-3 or TRBV12-4 with TRBJ2-1; D unresolved. The CDR3 consists of 15 residues. V was trimmed by 4 bases and J by 8 bases, leaving 18 bases between them.

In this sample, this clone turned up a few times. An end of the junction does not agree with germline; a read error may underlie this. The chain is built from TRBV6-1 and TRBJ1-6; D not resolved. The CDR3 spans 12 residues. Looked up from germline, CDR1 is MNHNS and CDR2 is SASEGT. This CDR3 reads CASRAGNSPLHF. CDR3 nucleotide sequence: TGTGCAAGCAGAGCGGGGAATTCACCCCTCCACTTT.

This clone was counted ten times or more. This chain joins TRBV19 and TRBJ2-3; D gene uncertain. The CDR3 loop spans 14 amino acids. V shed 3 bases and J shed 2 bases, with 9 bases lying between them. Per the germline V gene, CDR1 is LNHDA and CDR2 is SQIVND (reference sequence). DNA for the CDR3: TGTGCCAGTAGTATCCAGGCTAACACAGATACGCAGTATTTT. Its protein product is CASSIQANTDTQYF.

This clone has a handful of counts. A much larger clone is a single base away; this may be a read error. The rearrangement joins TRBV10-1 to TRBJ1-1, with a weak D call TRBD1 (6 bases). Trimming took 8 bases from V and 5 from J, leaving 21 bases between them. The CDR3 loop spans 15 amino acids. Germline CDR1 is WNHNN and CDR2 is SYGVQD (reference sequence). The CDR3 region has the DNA TGCGCCAGCGCCCCGTGGGTGGGGGCCTTAACTGAAGCTTTCTTT. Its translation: CASAPWVGALTEAFF.

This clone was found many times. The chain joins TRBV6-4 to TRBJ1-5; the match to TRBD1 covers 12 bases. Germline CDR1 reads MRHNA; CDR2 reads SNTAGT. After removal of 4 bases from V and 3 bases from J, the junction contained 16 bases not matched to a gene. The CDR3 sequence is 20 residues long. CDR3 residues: CASSVKLPGQGALINQPQHF. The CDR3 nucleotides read TGTGCCAGCAGTGTAAAATTGCCGGGACAGGGGGCCCTCATCAATCAGCCCCAGCATTTT.